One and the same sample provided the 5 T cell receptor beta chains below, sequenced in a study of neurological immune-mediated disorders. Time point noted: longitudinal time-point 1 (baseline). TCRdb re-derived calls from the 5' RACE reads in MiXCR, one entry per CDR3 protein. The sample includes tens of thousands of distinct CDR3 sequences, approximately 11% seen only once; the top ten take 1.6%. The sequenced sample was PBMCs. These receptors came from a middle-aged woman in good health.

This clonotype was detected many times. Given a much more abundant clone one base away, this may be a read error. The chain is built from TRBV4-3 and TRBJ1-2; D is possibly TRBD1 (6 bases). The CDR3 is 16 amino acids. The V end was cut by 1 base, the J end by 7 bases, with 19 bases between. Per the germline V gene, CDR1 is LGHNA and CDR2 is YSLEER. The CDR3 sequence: CASSQGLDRTEVGYTF. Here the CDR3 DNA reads TGCGCCAGCAGCCAAGGTCTCGACAGGACCGAGGTTGGCTACACCTTC.

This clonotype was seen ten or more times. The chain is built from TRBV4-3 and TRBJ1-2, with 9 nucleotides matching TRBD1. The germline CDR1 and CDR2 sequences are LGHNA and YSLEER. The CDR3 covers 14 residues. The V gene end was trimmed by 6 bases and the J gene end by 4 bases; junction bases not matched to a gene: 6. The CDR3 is CASSPGQGTYGYTF. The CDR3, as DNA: TGCGCCAGCAGTCCGGGACAGGGCACCTATGGCTACACCTTC.

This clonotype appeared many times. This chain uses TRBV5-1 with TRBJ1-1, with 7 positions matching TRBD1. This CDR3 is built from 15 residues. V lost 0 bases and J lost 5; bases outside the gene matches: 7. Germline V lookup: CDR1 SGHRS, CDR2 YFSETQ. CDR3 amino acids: CASSLGLSGGTEAFF. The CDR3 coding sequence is TGCGCCAGCAGCTTGGGTTTATCAGGGGGAACTGAAGCTTTCTTT.

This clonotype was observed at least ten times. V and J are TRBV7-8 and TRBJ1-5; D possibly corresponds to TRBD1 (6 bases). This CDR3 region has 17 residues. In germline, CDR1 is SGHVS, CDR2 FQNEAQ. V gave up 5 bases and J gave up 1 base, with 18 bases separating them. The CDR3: CASSTLSGGWSNQPQHF. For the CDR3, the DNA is TGTGCCAGCAGCACGCTCTCGGGGGGCTGGAGCAATCAGCCCCAGCATTTT. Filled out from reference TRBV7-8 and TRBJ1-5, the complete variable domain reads GAGVSQSPRYKVAKRGQDVALRCDPISGHVSLFWYQQALGQGPEFLTYFQNEAQLDKSGLPSDRFFAERPEGSVSTLKIQRTQQEDSAVYLCASSTLSGGWSNQPQHFGDGTRLSIL.

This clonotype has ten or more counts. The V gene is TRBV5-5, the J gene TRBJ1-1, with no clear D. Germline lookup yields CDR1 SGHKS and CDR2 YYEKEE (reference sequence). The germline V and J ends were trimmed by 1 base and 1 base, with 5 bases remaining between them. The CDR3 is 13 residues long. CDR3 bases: TGTGCCAGCAGCTTGAGCGCGAACACTGAAGCTTTCTTT. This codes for CASSLSANTEAFF.